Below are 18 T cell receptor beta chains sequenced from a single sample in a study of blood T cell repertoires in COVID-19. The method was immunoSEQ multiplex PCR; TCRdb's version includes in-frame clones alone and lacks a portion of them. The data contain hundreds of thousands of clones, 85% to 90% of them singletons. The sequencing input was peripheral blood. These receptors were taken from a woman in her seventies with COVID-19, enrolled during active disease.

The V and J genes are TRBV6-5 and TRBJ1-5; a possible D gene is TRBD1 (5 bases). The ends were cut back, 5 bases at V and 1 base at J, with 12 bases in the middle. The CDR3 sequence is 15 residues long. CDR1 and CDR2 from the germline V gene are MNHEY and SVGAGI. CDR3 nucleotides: TGTGCCAGCAGTCCTGGCGGGGGGAGCAATCAGCCCCAGCATTTT. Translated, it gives CASSPGGGSNQPQHF.

The CDR3 sequence is CASSLGRAEKLFF. Written as DNA, the CDR3 is TGTGCCAGCAGTTTGGGCAGGGCTGAAAAACTGTTTTTT. The V gene is TRBV27, the J gene TRBJ1-4; maybe TRBD1 (5 bases). The CDR3 runs 13 residues. Germline CDR1 reads MNHEY; CDR2 reads SMNVEV (reference sequence). V lost 3 bases and J 7 bases, leaving 9 bases between the germline ends. Full variable domain (rest looked up from reference TRBV27 and TRBJ1-4): EAQVTQNPRYLITVTGKKLTVTCSQNMNHEYMSWYRQDPGLGLRQIYYSMNVEVTDKGDVPEGYKVSRKEKRNFPLILESPSPNQTSLYFCASSLGRAEKLFFGSGTQLSVL.

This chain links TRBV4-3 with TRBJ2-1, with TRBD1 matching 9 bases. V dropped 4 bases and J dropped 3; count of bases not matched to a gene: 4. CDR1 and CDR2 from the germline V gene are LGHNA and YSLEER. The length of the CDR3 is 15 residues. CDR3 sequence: CASSLGTGLYNEQFF. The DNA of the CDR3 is TGCGCCAGCAGCCTAGGGACAGGGCTCTACAATGAGCAGTTCTTC.

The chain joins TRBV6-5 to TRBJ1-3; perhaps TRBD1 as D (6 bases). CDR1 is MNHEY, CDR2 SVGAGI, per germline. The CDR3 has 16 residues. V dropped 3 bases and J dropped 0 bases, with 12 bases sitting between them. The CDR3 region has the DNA TGTGCCAGCAGTTATGGAACAGGGAGCTCTGGAAACACCATATATTTT. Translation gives CASSYGTGSSGNTIYF.

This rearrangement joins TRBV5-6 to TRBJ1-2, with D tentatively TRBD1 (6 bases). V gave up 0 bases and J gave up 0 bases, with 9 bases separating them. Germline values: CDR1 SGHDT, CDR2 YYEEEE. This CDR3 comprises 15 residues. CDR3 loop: CASSLGDNSNYGYTF. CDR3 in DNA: TGTGCCAGCAGCTTGGGGGACAACTCTAACTATGGCTACACCTTC. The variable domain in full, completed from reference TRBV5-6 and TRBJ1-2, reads DAGVTQSPTHLIKTRGQQVTLRCSPKSGHDTVSWYQQALGQGPQFIFQYYEEEERQRGNFPDRFSGHQFPNYSSELNVNALLLGDSALYLCASSLGDNSNYGYTFGSGTRLTVV.

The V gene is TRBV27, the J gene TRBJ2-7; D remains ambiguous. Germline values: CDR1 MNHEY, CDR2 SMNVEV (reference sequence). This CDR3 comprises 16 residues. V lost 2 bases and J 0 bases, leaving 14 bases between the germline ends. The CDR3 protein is CASSLRWPANSYEQYF. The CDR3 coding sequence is TGTGCCAGCAGTTTACGGTGGCCAGCGAACTCCTACGAGCAGTACTTC.

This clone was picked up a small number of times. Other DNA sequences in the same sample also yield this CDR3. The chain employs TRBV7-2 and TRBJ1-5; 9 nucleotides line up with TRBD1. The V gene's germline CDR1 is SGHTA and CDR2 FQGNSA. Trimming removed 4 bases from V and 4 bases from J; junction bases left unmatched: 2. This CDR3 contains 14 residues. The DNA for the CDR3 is TGTGCCAGCAGCTCCGGGACAGGGAATCAGCCCCAGCATTTT. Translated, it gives CASSSGTGNQPQHF.

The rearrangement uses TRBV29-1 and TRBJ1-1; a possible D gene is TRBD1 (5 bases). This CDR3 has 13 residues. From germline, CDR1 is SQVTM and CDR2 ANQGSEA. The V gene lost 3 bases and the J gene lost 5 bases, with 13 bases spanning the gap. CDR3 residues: CSVDGGQGTEAFF. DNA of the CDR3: TGCAGCGTTGATGGCGGCCAGGGTACTGAAGCTTTCTTT.

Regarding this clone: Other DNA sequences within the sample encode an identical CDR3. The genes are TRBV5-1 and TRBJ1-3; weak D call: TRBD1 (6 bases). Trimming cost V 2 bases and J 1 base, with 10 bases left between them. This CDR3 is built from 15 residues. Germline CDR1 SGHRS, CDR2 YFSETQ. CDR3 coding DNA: TGCGCCAGCAGCTTTTCAGGGGAATCTGGAAACACCATATATTTT. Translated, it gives CASSFSGESGNTIYF.

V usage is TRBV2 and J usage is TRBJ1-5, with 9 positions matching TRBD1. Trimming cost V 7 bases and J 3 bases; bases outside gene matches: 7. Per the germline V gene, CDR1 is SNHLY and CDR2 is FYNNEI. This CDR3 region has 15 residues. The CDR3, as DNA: TGTGCCAGCACCCCGACAGGGGGAGTCAATCAGCCCCAGCATTTT. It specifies CASTPTGGVNQPQHF.

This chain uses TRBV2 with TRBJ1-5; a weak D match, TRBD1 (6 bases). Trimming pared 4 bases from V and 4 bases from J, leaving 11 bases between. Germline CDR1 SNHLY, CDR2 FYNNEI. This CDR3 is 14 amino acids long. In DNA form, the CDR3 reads TGTGCCAGCAGTGCCTCAGGGGATAATCAGCCCCAGCATTTT. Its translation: CASSASGDNQPQHF. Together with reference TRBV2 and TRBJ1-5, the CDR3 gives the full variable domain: EPEVTQTPSHQVTQMGQEVILRCVPISNHLYFYWYRQILGQKVEFLVSFYNNEISEKSEIFDDQFSVERPDGSNFTLKIRSTKLEDSAMYFCASSASGDNQPQHFGDGTRLSIL.

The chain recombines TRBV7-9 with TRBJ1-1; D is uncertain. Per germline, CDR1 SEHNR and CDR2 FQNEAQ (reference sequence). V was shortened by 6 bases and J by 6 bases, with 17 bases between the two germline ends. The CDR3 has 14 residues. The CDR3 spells CASRPGVLEAEAFF. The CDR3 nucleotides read TGTGCCAGCAGGCCCGGGGTCCTCGAGGCTGAAGCTTTCTTT.

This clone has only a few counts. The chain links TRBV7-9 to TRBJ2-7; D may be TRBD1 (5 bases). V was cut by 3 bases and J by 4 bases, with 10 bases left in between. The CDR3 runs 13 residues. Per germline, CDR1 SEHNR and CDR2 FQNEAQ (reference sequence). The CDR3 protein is CASSLPGRYEQYF. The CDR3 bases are TGTGCCAGCAGCTTGCCAGGGCGTTACGAGCAGTACTTC. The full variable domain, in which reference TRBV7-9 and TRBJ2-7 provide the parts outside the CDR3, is DTGVSQNPRHKITKRGQNVTFRCDPISEHNRLYWYRQTLGQGPEFLTYFQNEAQLEKSRLLSDRFSAERPKGSFSTLEIQRTEQGDSAMYLCASSLPGRYEQYFGPGTRLTVT.

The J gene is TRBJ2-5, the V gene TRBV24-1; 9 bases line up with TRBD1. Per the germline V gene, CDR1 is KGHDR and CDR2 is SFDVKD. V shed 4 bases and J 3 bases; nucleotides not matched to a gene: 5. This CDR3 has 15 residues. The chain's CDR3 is CATSDPGQGKETQYF. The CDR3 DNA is TGTGCCACCAGTGACCCGGGACAGGGTAAAGAGACCCAGTACTTC.

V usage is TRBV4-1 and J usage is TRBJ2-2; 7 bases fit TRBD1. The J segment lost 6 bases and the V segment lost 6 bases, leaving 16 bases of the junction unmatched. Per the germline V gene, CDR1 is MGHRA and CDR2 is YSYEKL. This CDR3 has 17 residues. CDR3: CASSPLFRQGGAGELFF. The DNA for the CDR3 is TGCGCCAGCAGTCCACTTTTCCGACAGGGTGGAGCCGGGGAGCTGTTTTTT.

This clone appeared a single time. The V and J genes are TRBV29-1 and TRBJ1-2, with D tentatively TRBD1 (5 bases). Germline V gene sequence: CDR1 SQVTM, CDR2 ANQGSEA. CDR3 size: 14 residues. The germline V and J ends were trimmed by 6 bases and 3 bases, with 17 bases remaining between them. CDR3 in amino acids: CSVVPPGLDYGYTF. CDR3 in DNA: TGCAGCGTAGTCCCCCCGGGACTAGACTATGGCTACACCTTC.

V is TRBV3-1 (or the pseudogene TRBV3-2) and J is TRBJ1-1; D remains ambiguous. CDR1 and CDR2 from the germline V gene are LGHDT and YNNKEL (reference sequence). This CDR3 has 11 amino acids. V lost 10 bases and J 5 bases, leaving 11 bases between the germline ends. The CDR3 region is CATSIETEAFF. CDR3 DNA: TGTGCCACCTCGATAGAAACTGAAGCTTTCTTT.

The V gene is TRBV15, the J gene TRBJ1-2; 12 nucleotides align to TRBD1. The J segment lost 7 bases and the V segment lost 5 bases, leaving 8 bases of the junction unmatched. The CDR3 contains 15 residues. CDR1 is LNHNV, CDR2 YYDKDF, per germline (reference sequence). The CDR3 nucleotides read TGTGCCACCAGCCTTCAGGGACAGGGGGCTCTTGGCTACACCTTC. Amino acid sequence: CATSLQGQGALGYTF.